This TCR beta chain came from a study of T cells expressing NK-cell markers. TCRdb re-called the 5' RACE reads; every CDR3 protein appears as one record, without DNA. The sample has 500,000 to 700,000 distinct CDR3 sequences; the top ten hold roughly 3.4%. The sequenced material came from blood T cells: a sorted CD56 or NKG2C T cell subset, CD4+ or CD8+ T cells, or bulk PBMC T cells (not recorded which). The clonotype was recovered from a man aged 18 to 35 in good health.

CDR3 residues: CASSPGRGLGGELFF. The V and J genes are TRBV12-3 or TRBV12-4 and TRBJ2-2; TCRdb indicates TRBD1, and absent DNA this call remains unverified. The CDR3 is made up of 15 amino acids.